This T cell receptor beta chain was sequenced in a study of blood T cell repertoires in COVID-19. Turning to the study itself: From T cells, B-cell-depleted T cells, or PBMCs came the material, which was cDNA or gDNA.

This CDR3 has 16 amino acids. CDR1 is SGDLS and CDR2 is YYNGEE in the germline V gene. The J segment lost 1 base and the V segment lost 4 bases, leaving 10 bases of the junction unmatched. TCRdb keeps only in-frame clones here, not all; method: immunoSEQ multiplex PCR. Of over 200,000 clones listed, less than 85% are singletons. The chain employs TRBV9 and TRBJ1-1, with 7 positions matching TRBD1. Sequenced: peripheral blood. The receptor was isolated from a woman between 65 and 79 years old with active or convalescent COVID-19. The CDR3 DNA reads TGTGCCAGCAGCTCGAGGGCAGGGGGATCGAACACTGAAGCTTTCTTT. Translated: CASSSRAGGSNTEAFF.